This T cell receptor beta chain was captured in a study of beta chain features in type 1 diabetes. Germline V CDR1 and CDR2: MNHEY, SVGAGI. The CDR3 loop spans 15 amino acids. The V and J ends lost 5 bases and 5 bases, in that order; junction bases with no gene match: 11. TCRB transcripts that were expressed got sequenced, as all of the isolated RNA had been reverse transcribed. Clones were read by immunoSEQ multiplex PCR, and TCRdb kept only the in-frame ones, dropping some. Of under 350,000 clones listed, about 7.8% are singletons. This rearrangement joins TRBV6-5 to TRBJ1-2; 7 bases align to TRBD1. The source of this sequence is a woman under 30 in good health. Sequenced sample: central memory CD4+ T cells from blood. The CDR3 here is CASSRRQGLVYGYTF. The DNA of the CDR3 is TGTGCCAGCAGTCGCCGACAGGGTTTGGTTTATGGCTACACCTTC.